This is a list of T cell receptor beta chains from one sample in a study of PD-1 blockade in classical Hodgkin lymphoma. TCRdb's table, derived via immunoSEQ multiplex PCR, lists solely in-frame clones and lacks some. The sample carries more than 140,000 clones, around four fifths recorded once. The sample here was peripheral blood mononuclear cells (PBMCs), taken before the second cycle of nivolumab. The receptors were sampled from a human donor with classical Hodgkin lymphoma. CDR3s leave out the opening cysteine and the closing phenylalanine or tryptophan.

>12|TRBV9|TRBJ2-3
ASSFGLAGDTQY
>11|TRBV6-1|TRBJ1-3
ASIRGTGNTIY
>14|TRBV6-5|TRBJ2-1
ASSYSYKRGGVEQF
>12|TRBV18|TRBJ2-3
ASSPRDRTDTQY
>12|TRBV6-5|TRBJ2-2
ASSYRAYTGELF
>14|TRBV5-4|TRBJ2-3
ASSLAGGGASDTQY
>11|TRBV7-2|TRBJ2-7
ASSLRGGYEQY
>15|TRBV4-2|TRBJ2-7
ASSQDESGGNSYEQY
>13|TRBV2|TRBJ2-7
ASSESSGGIYEQY
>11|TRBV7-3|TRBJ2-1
ASSSGGPNEQF
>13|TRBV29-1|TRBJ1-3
SVERDANSGNTIY
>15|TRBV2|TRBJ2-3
ASSIAGGLTSTDTQY
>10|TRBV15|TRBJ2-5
ATSLDRQTQY
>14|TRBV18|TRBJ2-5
ASSPPGTSGQETQY
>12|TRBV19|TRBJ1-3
ASIPLHSGNTIY
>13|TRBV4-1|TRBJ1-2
ASSPRQHVNYGYT
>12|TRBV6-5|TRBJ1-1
ASSPYRRSTEAF